These T cell receptor beta chains were read from a single sample in a study of CD8 T cells in ankylosing spondylitis. MiXCR was run by TCRdb on the 5' RACE reads, yielding one entry per CDR3 protein. The data show 150,000 to 200,000 distinct CDR3 sequences, roughly 31% seen once. Material for sequencing was synovial fluid, either unsorted or a sorted T cell fraction (not recorded which). These receptors all come from a male donor with ankylosing spondylitis. CDR3s include the opening cysteine and the closing phenylalanine or tryptophan. Fields, in order: V gene, clone size, D gene, J gene, CDR3 DNA, CDR3 protein. The D gene is left open where the match is weak. Clone sizes are given selectively: once, few, many, or a class where the clone is expanded.

TRBV12-3/TRBV12-4	-	-	TRBJ2-1	TGTGCCAGCAGTTTAGTTCAGGGGATGGGCAATGAGCAGTTCTTC	CASSLVQGMGNEQFF
TRBV11-2	few	TRBD2	TRBJ2-1	TGTGCCAGCAGCACCGGACTAGCGGGAGCCTGGGGTGAGCAGTTCTTC	CASSTGLAGAWGEQFF
TRBV18	-	TRBD2	TRBJ2-1	TGTGCCAGCTCACCACCGCAACTAGCGGGGGGGGGAGAGCAGTTCTTC	CASSPPQLAGGGEQFF
TRBV20-1	-	TRBD2	TRBJ2-1	TGCAGTGCTAGTCCAATGGTCGGACTAGCGGGGAGGGTCGGCAATGAGCAGTTCTTC	CSASPMVGLAGRVGNEQFF
TRBV5-1	many	-	TRBJ1-4	TGCGCCAGCAGCAACACAGGGTCTCGGGAAAAACTGTTTTTT	CASSNTGSREKLFF
TRBV7-2	few	-	TRBJ2-1	TGTGCCAGCAGCTCGAAAGGGGGGTCGGACTACAATGAGCAGTTCTTC	CASSSKGGSDYNEQFF
TRBV5-1	few	-	TRBJ1-1	TGCGCCAGCAGCTCGAACCTGAACACTGAAGCTTTCTTT	CASSSNLNTEAFF
TRBV28	-	TRBD1	TRBJ1-4	TGTGCCAGCAGTTTAAATGGGGTGAAACAGGGGGCTCGGGAAAAACTGTTTTTT	CASSLNGVKQGAREKLFF
TRBV29-1	many	-	TRBJ1-1	TGCAGCGTTTCTAGAGGAAACACTGAAGCTTTCTTT	CSVSRGNTEAFF
TRBV5-1	few	TRBD1	TRBJ1-6	TGCGCCAGCAGCTTGGAGCCTCCGGGACAGGGAGATTCACCCCTCCACTTT	CASSLEPPGQGDSPLHF
TRBV6-1	many	TRBD1	TRBJ1-1	TGTGCCAGCAGGCCGCCGGGGGGACAGAATAAAGCTTTCTTT	CASRPPGGQNKAFF
TRBV12-3/TRBV12-4	-	TRBD2	TRBJ2-2	TGTGCCAGCAGTTTGGGACTAACTGCGAACACCGGGGAGCTGTTTTTT	CASSLGLTANTGELFF
TRBV7-2	-	TRBD1	TRBJ1-6	TGTGCCAGCAGCTTAGGACAGGGCGGTAATTCACCCCTCCACTTT	CASSLGQGGNSPLHF
TRBV11-2	-	-	TRBJ2-5	TGTGCCAGCAGCTTAGAGGCCGTACGGGAGACCCAGTACTTC	CASSLEAVRETQYF
TRBV29-1	many	TRBD1	TRBJ1-1	TGCAGCGGACAGGGGCCCCCTGAAGCTTTCTTT	CSGQGPPEAFF
TRBV2	-	TRBD1	TRBJ2-3	TGTGCCAGCAGCGCCATTGGGGGACAGGGGGCAGATACGCAGTATTTT	CASSAIGGQGADTQYF
TRBV6-1	-	TRBD1	TRBJ2-5	TGTGCCAGCAGTCAACAGGGGGCGGCCCAAGAGACCCAGTACTTC	CASSQQGAAQETQYF
TRBV7-6	few	TRBD1	TRBJ2-2	TGTGCCAGCAGCTCCGGGACAGGGTTCACCGGGGAGCTGTTTTTT	CASSSGTGFTGELFF
TRBV6-1	-	-	TRBJ1-5	TGTGCCAGCAGTGCCGTCGCGAGCAATCAGCCCCAGCATTTT	CASSAVASNQPQHF
TRBV12-3/TRBV12-4	-	TRBD1	TRBJ1-2	TGTGCCAGCAGGTCCCGACAGGGGGTAGGCTACACCTTC	CASRSRQGVGYTF
TRBV6-1	many	-	TRBJ1-2	TGTGCCAGCAGTGGTGGAGGGATGTACGGCTATGGCTACACCTTC	CASSGGGMYGYGYTF
TRBV3-1	-	TRBD2	TRBJ2-1	TGTGCCAGCAGCCAAGATCCCCCGACTAGCGGGAGGGCTAATGAGCAGTTCTTC	CASSQDPPTSGRANEQFF
TRBV20-1	-	TRBD2	TRBJ2-1	TGCAGTGCTATGGTGCTAGCGGGGGGGATCAATGAGCAGTTCTTC	CSAMVLAGGINEQFF
TRBV4-1	-	-	TRBJ1-2	TGCGCCAGCAGCCAAGCTTTAGGGGGCTATGGCTACACCTTC	CASSQALGGYGYTF
TRBV18	many	-	TRBJ1-4	TGTGCCAGCTCACCACCGAGCGGCAAGGGAGTCGAAAAACTGTTTTTT	CASSPPSGKGVEKLFF
TRBV4-3	-	-	TRBJ2-3	TGCGCCAGCAGCTCAAGGGCTGCGACCACAGATACGCAGTATTTT	CASSSRAATTDTQYF
TRBV12-3/TRBV12-4	-	TRBD2	TRBJ2-7	TGTGCCAGCAGGCTGGGGAGGAGCGGGAGCGAGCAGTACTTC	CASRLGRSGSEQYF
TRBV7-8	-	-	TRBJ1-5	TGTGCCAGCAGCACCCCAGGGCAGCCCCAGCATTTT	CASSTPGQPQHF
TRBV18	-	-	TRBJ2-3	TGTGCCAGCTCACCACTGGAAGGGAGCACAGATACGCAGTATTTT	CASSPLEGSTDTQYF
TRBV14	-	-	TRBJ1-1	TGTGCCAGCAGCCAAGATGGGCTGGTGGGAGCTTTCTTT	CASSQDGLVGAFF
TRBV20-1	few	-	TRBJ2-3	TGCAGTGCCCACCGGGACAGCGGGTCAGATACGCAGTATTTT	CSAHRDSGSDTQYF
TRBV6-1	-	-	TRBJ2-5	TGTGCCAGCAGCGCCGTCCCCCAGGAGACCCAGTACTTC	CASSAVPQETQYF
TRBV5-1	once	-	TRBJ2-1	TGCGCCAGCAGCGGGACTGGAGATTACTCCTACAATGAGCAGTTCTTC	CASSGTGDYSYNEQFF
TRBV28	-	-	TRBJ1-2	TGTGCCAGCAGTTCCGGACTGATCTATGGCTACACCTTC	CASSSGLIYGYTF
TRBV7-9	once	-	TRBJ2-7	TGTGCCAGCAGAGGAGGACAGTTCTCCTACGAGCAGTACTTC	CASRGGQFSYEQYF
TRBV12-3/TRBV12-4	many	-	TRBJ1-2	TGTGCCAGCAGTTTAGTGGGGGCCCATGGCTACACCTTC	CASSLVGAHGYTF
TRBV6-2/TRBV6-3	-	TRBD1	TRBJ1-1	TGTGCCAGCAGTCACCCGACAGGGGGTTCGAAGATAGGAGCTTTCTTT	CASSHPTGGSKIGAFF
TRBV11-2	few	-	TRBJ2-3	TGTGCCAGCAGCCCCAAGGGGGACCACGCCACAGATACGCAGTATTTT	CASSPKGDHATDTQYF
TRBV20-1	-	-	TRBJ2-5	TGCAGTGCTAGAGAGCTACAGGGTGAGACCCAGTACTTC	CSARELQGETQYF
TRBV5-1	-	-	TRBJ2-6	TGCGCCAGCATCGCGGGGGCAGGGTATGCTGGGGCCAACGTCCTGACTTTC	CASIAGAGYAGANVLTF
TRBV20-1	few	-	TRBJ2-3	TGCAGTGCTGCCGGGGGAATCGCAGATACGCAGTATTTT	CSAAGGIADTQYF
TRBV3-1	-	-	TRBJ1-6	TGTGCCAGCAGCCACGGAAATTCACCCCTCCACTTT	CASSHGNSPLHF
TRBV7-9	-	-	TRBJ2-7	TGTGCCAGCACCTCAACGGATTTCGAGCAGTACTTC	CASTSTDFEQYF
TRBV30	-	-	TRBJ2-1	TGTGCCTGGAGTGTAGTTCGCAGAGATGAGCAGTTCTTC	CAWSVVRRDEQFF
TRBV20-1	-	TRBD2	TRBJ2-7	TGCAGTGCTCCCGTCCCCGGGACTAGCGGGGAGCAGTACTTC	CSAPVPGTSGEQYF
TRBV18	-	-	TRBJ1-1	TGTGCCAGCTCAGCCGGACAGCAGAACACTGAAGCTTTCTTT	CASSAGQQNTEAFF
TRBV6-2/TRBV6-3	-	TRBD2	TRBJ2-1	TGTGCCAGCAGTTACTCCTCCGGGGGGAGGGCCGGGTTCTTC	CASSYSSGGRAGFF
TRBV6-1	-	-	TRBJ1-3	TGTGCCAGCAGTGAACGGCGGACCCCTGGAAACACCATATATTTT	CASSERRTPGNTIYF
TRBV20-1	-	TRBD1	TRBJ1-6	TGCAGTGCTAGAGACCGGGACAGGGGGTACTCACCCCTCCACTTT	CSARDRDRGYSPLHF
TRBV20-1	few	TRBD2	TRBJ2-5	TGCAGTGCTAGAGATGCTAGCGGGAAAGAGACCCAGTACTTC	CSARDASGKETQYF
TRBV11-2	-	TRBD2	TRBJ2-1	TGTGCCAGCAGCTACATAGCGGGGGGGCCTGGCGAGCAGTTCTTC	CASSYIAGGPGEQFF
TRBV2	-	-	TRBJ1-1	TGTGCCTACAGGGTCTTGGCTGAAGCTTTCTTT	CAYRVLAEAFF
TRBV9	-	TRBD1	TRBJ2-2	TGTGCCAGCAGCCCTCAGGGGGCGAACACCGGGGAGCTGTTTTTT	CASSPQGANTGELFF
TRBV7-9	-	-	TRBJ2-3	TGTGCCAGCAGCCAGATGACAGGTCCCGATACGCAGTATTTT	CASSQMTGPDTQYF
TRBV6-1	-	-	TRBJ1-1	TGTGCCAGCAGGAGGACACCAAACACTGAAGCTTTCTTT	CASRRTPNTEAFF
TRBV7-2	-	-	TRBJ2-1	TGTGCCAGCAGTTCGAGCCCCTACAATGAGCAGTTCTTC	CASSSSPYNEQFF
TRBV7-9	many	TRBD1	TRBJ1-5	TGTGCCAGCAGCTCTGGGACAGGGGGCCTTCAGCCCCAGCATTTT	CASSSGTGGLQPQHF
TRBV10-2	many	-	TRBJ1-4	TGCGCCAGCAGGAGGCACGGGGAGGAAAAACTGTTTTTT	CASRRHGEEKLFF
TRBV7-2	-	-	TRBJ2-3	TGTGCCAGCAGCCCCCAGGGCTCCAGCAGGCAAAGAGATACGCAGTATTTT	CASSPQGSSRQRDTQYF